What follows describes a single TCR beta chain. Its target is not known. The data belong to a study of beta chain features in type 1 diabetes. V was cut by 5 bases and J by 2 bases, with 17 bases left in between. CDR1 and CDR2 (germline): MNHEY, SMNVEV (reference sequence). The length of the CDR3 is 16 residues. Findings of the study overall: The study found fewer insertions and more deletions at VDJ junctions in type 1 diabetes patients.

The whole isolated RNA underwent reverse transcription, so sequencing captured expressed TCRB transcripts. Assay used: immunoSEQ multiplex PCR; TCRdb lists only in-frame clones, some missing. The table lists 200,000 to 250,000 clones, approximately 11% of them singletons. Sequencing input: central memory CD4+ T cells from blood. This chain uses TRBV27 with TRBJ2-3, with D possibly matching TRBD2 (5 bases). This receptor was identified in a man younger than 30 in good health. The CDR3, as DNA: TGTGCCAGCAGTCCCAAATGGCTAGCCCACACAGATACGCAGTATTTT. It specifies CASSPKWLAHTDTQYF.